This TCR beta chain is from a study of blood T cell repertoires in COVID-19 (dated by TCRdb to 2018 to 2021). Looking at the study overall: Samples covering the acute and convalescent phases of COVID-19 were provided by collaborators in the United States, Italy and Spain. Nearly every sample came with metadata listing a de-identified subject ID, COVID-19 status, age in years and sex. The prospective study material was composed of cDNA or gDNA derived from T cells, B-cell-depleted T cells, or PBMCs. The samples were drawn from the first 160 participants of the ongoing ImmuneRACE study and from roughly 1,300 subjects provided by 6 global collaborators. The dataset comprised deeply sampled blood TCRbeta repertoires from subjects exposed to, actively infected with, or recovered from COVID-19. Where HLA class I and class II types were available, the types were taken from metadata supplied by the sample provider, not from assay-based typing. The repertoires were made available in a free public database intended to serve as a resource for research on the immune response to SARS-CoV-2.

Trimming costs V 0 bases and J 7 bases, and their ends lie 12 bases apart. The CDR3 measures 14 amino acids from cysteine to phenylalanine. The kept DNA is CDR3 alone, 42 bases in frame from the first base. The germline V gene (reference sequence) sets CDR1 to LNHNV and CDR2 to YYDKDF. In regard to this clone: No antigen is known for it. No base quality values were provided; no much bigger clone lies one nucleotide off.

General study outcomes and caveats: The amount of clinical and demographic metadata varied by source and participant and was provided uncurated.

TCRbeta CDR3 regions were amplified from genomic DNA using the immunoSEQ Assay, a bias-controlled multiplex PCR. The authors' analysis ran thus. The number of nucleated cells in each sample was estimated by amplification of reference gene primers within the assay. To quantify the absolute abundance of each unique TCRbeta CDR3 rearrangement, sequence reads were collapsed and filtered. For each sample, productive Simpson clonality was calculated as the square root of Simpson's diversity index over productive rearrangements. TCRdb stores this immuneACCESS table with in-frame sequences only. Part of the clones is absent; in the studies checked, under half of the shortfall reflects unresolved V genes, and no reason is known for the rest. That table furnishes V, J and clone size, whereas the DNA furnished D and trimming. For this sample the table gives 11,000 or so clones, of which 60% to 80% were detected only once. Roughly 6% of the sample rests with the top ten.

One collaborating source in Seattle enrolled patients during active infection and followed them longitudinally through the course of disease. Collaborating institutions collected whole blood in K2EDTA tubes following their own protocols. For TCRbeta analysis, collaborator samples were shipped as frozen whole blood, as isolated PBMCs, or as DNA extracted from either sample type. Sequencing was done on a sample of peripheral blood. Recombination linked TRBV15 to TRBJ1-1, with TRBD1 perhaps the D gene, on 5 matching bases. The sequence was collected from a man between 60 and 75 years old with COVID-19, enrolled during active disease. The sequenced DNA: TGTGCCACCAGCAGAGACCCCCGGGGGGGTGAAGCTTTCTTT. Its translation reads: CATSRDPRGGEAFF.